This T cell receptor beta chain was identified during a study of blood T cells in healthy people across ages. This clonotype turned up a few times. CDR3 length: 15 residues. The ends were cut back, 0 bases at V and 6 bases at J, with 12 bases in the middle. Germline V lookup: CDR1 SGHTA, CDR2 FQGNSA. PCR was performed a second time for about 7 to 11 cycles using a sample-barcoded 5' primer and a J-beta primer mix. TCRdb re-called the 5' RACE reads with MiXCR, one entry per CDR3 protein. The sample includes 1,500,000 or so distinct CDR3 sequences, roughly 43% of them seen just once. The origin of this receptor is a woman between 18 and 29 years old in good health. Sequences were obtained from blood. This chain connects TRBV7-2 to TRBJ2-1, with unresolved D. In DNA form, the CDR3 reads TGTGCCAGCAGCTTAGCGGCTGTTGGGTCCAATGAGCAGTTCTTC. Translated: CASSLAAVGSNEQFF.